This TCR beta chain was recovered during a study of T-cell reconstitution after alpha-beta-depleted transplantation in children. Concerning this clonotype: Its antigen is unidentified.

Study observations and caveats: At the one-year point after transplant, T-cell counts and TCRbeta diversity were found to come mostly from T cells that had been newly produced. Approximately two months post-transplant, alpha-beta T cells reportedly originated from several hundred expanded graft clones.

The TCRbeta library was prepared with unique molecular identifiers. Via MiXCR, TCRdb re-called the PCR reads, giving one row per CDR3 protein. The sample holds about 120,000 distinct CDR3 sequences, under 25% seen once. The sequence was collected from a male patient between 2 and 10 years old who had a stem cell transplant for chronic granulomatous disease, so the T cells may come from the graft donor. Sequenced here: PBMCs, mostly from graft donor cells, sampled 180 days after TCRalphabeta/CD19-depleted stem cell transplant.

The chain's CDR3 is CSARDRAGQPQHF. The CDR3 nucleotides read TGCAGTGCTAGAGACAGGGCAGGTCAGCCCCAGCATTTT. This rearrangement joins TRBV20-1 to TRBJ1-5; weak D call: TRBD1 (5 bases). The CDR3 covers 13 residues. Germline loops: CDR1 DFQATT, CDR2 SNEGSKA (reference sequence). Trimming left V 0 bases short and J 6 bases short, with 9 bases between.